This section outlines one T cell receptor beta chain sequence together with its context. Its antigen is not known. This sample was taken from a study of cytomegalovirus exposure and HLA in healthy donors. CDR3 size: 17 residues. The germline V gene has CDR1 WSHSY and CDR2 SAAADI. The junction had 5 bases not matched to a gene; V was cut back by 0 bases and J by 3 bases. Study-wide findings and caveats: HLA alleles were associated with 16,000 or so TCR beta sequences in a later analysis at 0.05 false discovery rate. In vitro checks showed that a few CMV-associated chains really do target CMV antigens.

PCR employed 60 Vbeta and 13 Jbeta primers. The assay was immunoSEQ multiplex PCR, and TCRdb's table has in-frame clones only and misses some. The data hold roughly 190,000 clones, with about 59% observed a single time. The source of this sequence is a man aged 40-49 years in good health and CMV-seronegative. The sample consisted of PBMCs. The chain has TRBV10-2 and TRBJ2-5; TRBD2 agrees at 12 bases. The CDR3: CASSESITSGGKETQYF. The CDR3 region has the DNA TGCGCCAGCAGTGAGTCGATCACTAGCGGGGGGAAAGAGACCCAGTACTTC.